This passage covers 8 T cell receptor beta chains from one sample sequenced in a study of T cell responses to AZD1222 COVID-19 vaccine. Data came from immunoSEQ multiplex PCR; TCRdb stores just in-frame clones and leaves some out. The sample holds about 94,000 clones, 85% seen once. This specimen was peripheral blood, taken 28 days after the second AZD1222 dose. The receptors stem from an adult who received the AZD1222 COVID-19 vaccine.

The rearrangement links TRBV7-3 to TRBJ2-2, with 12 positions matching TRBD2. Germline CDR1 SGHTA, CDR2 FQGTGA. V dropped 4 bases and J dropped 4; count of bases not matched to a gene: 4. This CDR3 has 16 residues. The CDR3 sequence: CASSSGTSGFTGELFF. DNA for the CDR3: TGTGCCAGCAGCTCCGGGACTAGCGGGTTCACCGGGGAGCTGTTTTTT.

The chain uses TRBV27 and TRBJ2-5; TRBD2 matches at 11 bases. The CDR3 length is 14 residues. Trimming removed 5 bases from V and 4 bases from J; junction bases left unmatched: 3. CDR1 MNHEY and CDR2 SMNVEV come from the germline V gene (reference sequence). CDR3: CASSPGTSGETQYF. The CDR3 bases are TGTGCCAGCAGTCCTGGGACTAGCGGAGAGACCCAGTACTTC.

This rearrangement joins TRBV5-1 to TRBJ1-5, with D uncertain. The CDR3 has 14 residues. From germline, CDR1 is SGHRS and CDR2 YFSETQ. Trimming stripped 0 bases from V and 6 bases from J, with 10 bases between. The DNA for the CDR3 is TGCGCCAGCAGCTTGGCGGACCCCTCTCAGCCCCAGCATTTT. Residues: CASSLADPSQPQHF.

On this clone: Other DNA sequences in the sample encode the same CDR3. For the CDR3, the DNA is TGCGCCAGCAGCCCTGACTCCTACGAGCAGTACTTC. Protein sequence: CASSPDSYEQYF. The chain employs TRBV5-1 and TRBJ2-7; no clear D gene. Per the germline V gene, CDR1 is SGHRS and CDR2 is YFSETQ. This CDR3 is built from 12 residues. V gave up 4 bases and J gave up 0 bases, with 5 bases separating them.

This clone was counted between two and nine times. V is TRBV19 and J is TRBJ1-3; D remains ambiguous. V gave up 8 bases and J gave up 0 bases, with 11 bases separating them. The CDR3 length is 14 residues. CDR1 LNHDA and CDR2 SQIVND come from the germline V gene (reference sequence). CDR3 protein: CASYTPSSGNTIYF. The DNA of the CDR3 is TGTGCCAGTTATACACCATCCTCTGGAAACACCATATATTTT. Drawing the rest from reference TRBV19 and TRBJ1-3, the complete variable domain is DGGITQSPKYLFRKEGQNVTLSCEQNLNHDAMYWYRQDPGQGLRLIYYSQIVNDFQKGDIAEGYSVSREKKESFPLTVTSAQKNPTAFYLCASYTPSSGNTIYFGEGSWLTVV.

This clone was picked up one time. V gene TRBV5-8 combines with J gene TRBJ2-2, with a weak D call TRBD2 (6 bases). V was shortened by 2 bases and J by 5 bases, with 16 bases between the two germline ends. The CDR3 consists of 16 residues. Per the germline V gene, CDR1 is SGHTS and CDR2 is YDEGEE. In nucleotides, the CDR3 is TGTGCCAGCAGCTTACCAGGGATAGCGGAAACCGGGGAGCTGTTTTTT. It specifies CASSLPGIAETGELFF. Filled out from reference TRBV5-8 and TRBJ2-2, the complete variable domain reads EAGVTQSPTHLIKTRGQQATLRCSPISGHTSVYWYQQALGLGLQFLLWYDEGEERNRGNFPPRFSGRQFPNYSSELNVNALELEDSALYLCASSLPGIAETGELFFGEGSRLTVL.

The chain joins TRBV11-2 to TRBJ2-2; tentatively, D is TRBD2 (6 bases). Germline CDR1 is SGHAT and CDR2 is FQNNGV. The CDR3 is 17 residues long. The ends were cut back, 5 bases at V and 2 bases at J, with 18 bases in the middle. Here the CDR3 reads CASSLNGGALNTGELFF. CDR3 in DNA: TGTGCCAGCAGCCTTAATGGCGGGGCCCTAAACACCGGGGAGCTGTTTTTT.

The chain carries TRBV19 and TRBJ2-1; D may match TRBD1 or TRBD2 (5 bases each). V shed 5 bases and J shed 9 bases, with 20 bases lying between them. This CDR3 is 15 amino acids long. Germline CDR1 and CDR2: LNHDA and SQIVND (reference sequence). In DNA, the CDR3 is TGTGCCAGTAGTCCCCGCCGGGACGAGGCTGTTGAGCAGTTCTTC. Its translation is CASSPRRDEAVEQFF.